What follows is one T cell receptor (beta chain) and its context. In its sample, this clone was seen once. Its cognate antigen has yet to be identified. Base qualities are missing; no much larger clone stands one base away. This sample was included in a study of human thymus T cells (dated by TCRdb to between 2020 and 2021). Context from the whole study: The study characterized TCR alpha and beta repertoires from fewer than 10 infant thymus samples and a few related peripheral blood samples. Donor ages ranged from about 7 to 244 days, and the cohort comprised 5 to 7 male and a couple of female infants. Overall study outcomes, separate from this receptor: Thymus samples yielded on average around 810,000 unique TCRB clonotypes, compared with 75,000 to 100,000 from blood samples. According to the related research, thymic TCR repertoires were highly overlapping among unrelated individuals. Both the thymic and the peripheral blood repertoires appeared to show biased V and J gene segment usage.

The CDR3 has 17 amino acids, counting the end cysteine and phenylalanine. Only CDR3 DNA remains: 51 bases, in frame from the first base. The CDR1 and CDR2 encoded by the germline V gene are MDHEN and SYDVKM. The junction shows trimming of 2 bases on V and 5 bases on J, and the gene matches do not reach 10 bases of it. Using the immunoSEQ multiplex PCR assay, the TCRB and TCRAD loci were amplified from a standardized quantity of quality-controlled genomic DNA. The V(D)J region was spanned by amplicons of a length sufficient to cover the CDR3 and to identify V and J genes. Through the commercial immunoSEQ service, the amplicons were sequenced on an Illumina platform. The paper's data handling went like this. Primer bias and sequencing errors were corrected as previously described, and TCRAD and TCRB definitions were based on the IMGT database. The repertoires were analysed using immunoSEQ Analyzer 3.0 and VDJTools for basic statistics, V/J segment usage, diversity estimates, rarefaction and pairwise overlap. To estimate diversity, the Chao1, ChaoE, Efron-Thisted, Shannon and inverse Simpson indices were applied, and diversity was also estimated on datasets down-sampled to the smallest sample. Repertoire overlap used strict matching of CDR3 nucleotide sequence, V gene and J gene, with Jaccard-based multidimensional scaling clustering. Drawn from immuneACCESS, this table holds only the in-frame rearrangements with V and J called that TCRdb kept. Clones are partly lost; checked studies trace under half to an unresolved V gene and leave the rest unexplained. The V and J calls and clone size are taken from that table; D and trimming were inferred from the DNA. This sample comprises some 78,000 clones, just over 95% of them detected only once. The ten top clones hold 0.025% to 0.04% of the sample.

Thymus tissue was obtained as surgical resects removed during corrective cardiac surgery. Donors were immunologically healthy infants undergoing open corrective cardiac surgery for congenital heart defects in Finland. Thymocytes were released mechanically from tissue and stored at -70 °C as pellets of about 9-32 million cells. Genomic DNA was extracted from frozen cell pellets with a QIAsymphony instrument. Source material: thymus tissue. The sequence came from a boy younger than two with a congenital heart defect but otherwise immunologically healthy. The receptor chain draws on TRBV28 and TRBJ2-2, and 8 bases in between align with TRBD2. The DNA sequence reads TGTGCCAGCAGTTTAGGGGCCACTAGCGGTGGAACCGGGGAGCTGTTTTTT. It translates as CASSLGATSGGTGELFF.